The clone carrying this TCR beta chain appeared a few times. These data originate in a study of blood T cell repertoires in COVID-19. Source study methods: Amplification of reference gene primers was used by the study to estimate nucleated cell counts. Method: immunoSEQ multiplex PCR; TCRdb's copy keeps in-frame clones and lacks some. The V and J calls and clone size come from that table; D and trimming were worked out from the DNA. This table has 250,000 to 300,000 clones, roughly 85% appearing once. The length of the CDR3 is 13 residues. Germline V gene data show CDR1 as LNHDA and CDR2 as SQIVND (reference sequence). Trimming shortened V by 10 bases and J by 3 bases, and 15 bases separated the two germline ends.

Sample: peripheral blood. This sequence originates from a woman in her twenties or thirties with active or convalescent COVID-19. The chain combines TRBV19 with TRBJ1-2, with no clear D. The CDR3 DNA follows: TGTGCCACAGCGCCAGTGAGTGACTATGGCTACACCTTC. Translated, it gives CATAPVSDYGYTF.